This T cell receptor beta chain was profiled in a study of control samples from healthy donors and cancer patients. In its sample, this clone was seen many times. The sample holds other DNA sequences that translate to the same CDR3. The germline gives CDR1 SGHRS, CDR2 YFSETQ. Trimming left V 0 bases short and J 4 bases short, with 11 bases between. The length of the CDR3 is 15 residues. Produced via immunoSEQ multiplex PCR; TCRdb's table is partial and in-frame only. The repertoire holds some 250,000 clones, with 82% as singletons. Sequencing was done on a sample of PBMCs. The clonotype comes from an older woman with lung cancer. The chain uses TRBV5-1 and TRBJ2-1, with D perhaps assigned TRBD1 or TRBD2 (5 bases each). CDR3 sequence reads: CASSLGGTTYNEQFF. CDR3 sequence (DNA): TGCGCCAGCAGCTTGGGGGGGACCACATACAATGAGCAGTTCTTC.